This record covers a single T cell receptor beta chain. This clone was found a few times. Its target antigen remains unknown. Base qualities are not provided; no much larger clone lies one nucleotide away. This entry comes from a study of radiation and T cells in renal cell carcinoma (dated by TCRdb to 2018 to 2021). Regarding the research as a whole: The samples were drawn from a clinical trial, where primary renal cell carcinomas were treated with 15 Gy of stereotactic body radiation therapy and then removed by nephrectomy 4 weeks afterward. In total, fewer than 55 samples underwent TCR beta sequencing: around 25 tumors plus 27 peripheral blood samples. A total of about 3.8 million unique CDR3 nucleotide sequences, encoding 2.5 million to 3 million unique CDR3 amino acid sequences, were found across all 55 or so samples. Results the study describes overall, beyond this receptor: Because the trial had a single-armed design, the trial could not examine how radiation dose or scheduling affected the TCR repertoire. Dynamics of the blood repertoire were not tracked past 4 weeks after treatment. No pretreatment tumor biopsies were available, so the baseline intratumoral presence of clonotypes could not be determined. In blood, the top tumor clonotypes increased from baseline to 2 weeks after radiation and then shrank by 4 weeks, which suggests a temporary expansion of tumor-resident clones.

The sample's time point, from its label and the paper: baseline pretreatment blood. The treatment or condition label for this specimen denotes: 15 Gy SBRT to primary tumor, nephrectomy 4 weeks later. To track tumor-enriched clonotypes, serial peripheral blood was sampled from radiation-treated patients at baseline and at 2 weeks and 4 weeks after SBRT. Every patient's renal cell carcinoma showed clear cell pathology. Genomic DNA for TCR sequencing was prepared using the QIAamp DNA Blood Mini Kit (Qiagen). The analyses included only samples that passed all quality control checks. Relative to germline, V is missing 5 bases and J is missing 2 bases, with 8 bases of the junction outside any gene match. Per the germline V gene (reference sequence), LNHDA is the CDR1 and SQIVND is the CDR2. From its cysteine to its phenylalanine, the CDR3 spans 16 amino acids. This entry keeps only the CDR3 DNA: 48 bases, framed from base 1.

TCR beta libraries were generated from genomic DNA with the immunoSEQ kit, following the manufacturer's recommendations. For library preparation, a first multiplex PCR was performed with proprietary primers, followed by a second PCR in which unique barcodes were added, and bead cleanups were performed after each round. Each sample batch included a kit-provided positive control reaction and a negative control reaction. The final libraries were assessed on an Agilent 4200 TapeStation D1000 ScreenTape, pooled by volume, and quantified by qPCR. Sequencing was performed on an Illumina NextSeq500 with a MidOutput 150-cycle cartridge, and 156 Read1 and 15 Index1 cycles were run with kit custom primers. The pooled library was loaded at approximately 1 pM, with an approximately 20% PhiX control spiked in. The study's own analysis went as follows. Vendor-processed data were analyzed in R, with a clonotype defined as all T cells sharing the same CDR3 nucleotide sequence. In the clone abundance analyses, frequencies were normalized to the 10,000 most abundant clones in each sample. Public T cell clones, averaging fewer than five per sample, were removed before analysis. Tumor-enriched clonotypes and baseline blood-enriched clonotypes were defined as those with an abundance difference of at least 32-fold between compartments. A beta-binomial differential abundance model was used to identify clonotypes that were expanded or contracted between blood time points. Tumor-blood repertoire similarity was measured with the Baroni-Urbani and Buser coefficient, and group comparisons used two-tailed Wilcoxon tests in R. Sourced from immuneACCESS, this table was stored by TCRdb with only in-frame sequences that have V and J called. A share of the clones is absent; for the studies checked, an unresolved V gene accounts for under half, and the remainder has no known explanation. D and trimming come from the DNA, and the V and J calls and clone size come from that table. Within this sample are tens of thousands of clones, with 82% of them counted one time only. The top ten clones comprise around 6.3% of the sample.

This sample comprised blood, obtained from a patient whose treatment included radiotherapy and nephrectomy. The sequence came from a man between 60 and 75 years old with renal cell carcinoma. Recombination connected TRBV19 to TRBJ2-3, and 9 junctional nucleotides match TRBD2. The nucleotide sequence reads as follows: TGTGCCAGTAGTTATTCAGCGGGAGGATTCACAGATACGCAGTATTTT. Its translation is CASSYSAGGFTDTQYF.